Below are 20 T cell receptor beta chains sequenced from a single sample in a study of graft-versus-host responses after intestinal transplantation. Investigators treated the graft tissue so that it released intraepithelial and lamina propria lymphocytes. Libraries were prepared by immunoSEQ multiplex PCR; TCRdb keeps only in-frame clonotypes and omits some of them. The data hold more than 50,000 clones, with under 90% observed a single time. The sample consisted of ileum tissue, taken 350 to 400 days after transplant. Every receptor here comes from a human patient who received an intestinal transplant, so some T cells may come from the graft donor.

CDR3 in amino acids: CASSAGGANTEAFF. CDR3 bases: TGTGCCAGCAGCGCTGGGGGAGCGAACACTGAAGCTTTCTTT. The chain is built from TRBV7-3 and TRBJ1-1; tentatively, D is TRBD1 (5 bases). Trimming removed 5 bases at V and 1 base at J, with 11 bases between. CDR1 SGHTA and CDR2 FQGTGA come from the germline V gene. This CDR3 has 14 amino acids.

This chain's CDR3 is CASSLTGDRTLNTEAFF. The DNA of the CDR3 is TGTGCCAGCAGTTTAACGGGGGACAGGACCTTGAACACTGAAGCTTTCTTT. This chain uses TRBV28 with TRBJ1-1; 8 bases align to TRBD1. V was clipped by 2 bases and J by 0 bases; unmatched bases: 8. CDR3 length: 17 residues. Germline values: CDR1 MDHEN, CDR2 SYDVKM. Full variable domain (outside the CDR3, taken from reference TRBV28 and TRBJ1-1): DVKVTQSSRYLVKRTGEKVFLECVQDMDHENMFWYRQDPGLGLRLIYFSYDVKMKEKGDIPEGYSVSREKKERFSLILESASTNQTSMYLCASSLTGDRTLNTEAFFGQGTRLTVV.

This clone was counted once. The V and J genes are TRBV29-1 and TRBJ1-5; 8 positions agree with TRBD1. This CDR3 has 16 amino acids. The V and J ends lost 5 bases and 2 bases, in that order; junction bases with no gene match: 11. Germline values: CDR1 SQVTM, CDR2 ANQGSEA. For the CDR3, the DNA is TGCAGCGTTATTAGCGATGTGGGACAGGGCAATCAGCCCCAGCATTTT. This encodes CSVISDVGQGNQPQHF.

This chain links TRBV28 with TRBJ1-2; D not resolved. The CDR3 covers 14 residues. V was pared by 2 bases and J by 0 bases, with 7 bases between. Germline V CDR1 and CDR2: MDHEN, SYDVKM. The CDR3 nucleotides read TGTGCCAGCAGTTTAGTAGGAGCTAACTATGGCTACACCTTC. Translated, it gives CASSLVGANYGYTF.

The chain links TRBV28 to TRBJ2-5; 9 positions agree with TRBD1. The CDR3 is made up of 15 amino acids. V dropped 4 bases and J dropped 2; count of bases not matched to a gene: 5. Germline V gene sequence: CDR1 MDHEN, CDR2 SYDVKM. CDR3 in amino acids: CASSWTGAYQETQYF. The CDR3 bases are TGTGCCAGCAGTTGGACAGGGGCTTATCAAGAGACCCAGTACTTC.

The chain joins TRBV5-1 to TRBJ1-5; D is unclear. The germline gives CDR1 SGHRS, CDR2 YFSETQ. This CDR3 comprises 13 residues. Between the trimmed V and J ends, which lost 7 bases and 5 bases, there was a span of 13 bases. CDR3 sequence: CASLTDSYQPQHF. As DNA, the CDR3 is TGCGCCAGCTTGACGGATTCCTATCAGCCCCAGCATTTT.

This chain connects TRBV5-1 to TRBJ2-1, with no clear D. Germline CDR1 SGHRS, CDR2 YFSETQ. V was cut by 0 bases and J by 9 bases, with 13 bases left in between. The length of the CDR3 is 14 residues. As DNA, the CDR3 is TGCGCCAGCAGCTTGGGGTCATACGGCTTTGAGCAGTTCTTC. Protein: CASSLGSYGFEQFF.

V is TRBV27 and J is TRBJ2-7, with no clear D. The germline V and J ends were trimmed by 6 bases and 3 bases, with 15 bases remaining between them. Germline loops: CDR1 MNHEY, CDR2 SMNVEV (reference sequence). The CDR3 is 14 residues long. The CDR3 loop reads CASSETVNLYEQYF. The CDR3 nucleotides read TGTGCCAGCAGCGAAACAGTTAACCTCTACGAGCAGTACTTC.

This rearrangement joins TRBV6-1 to TRBJ1-5, with unresolved D. The germline gives CDR1 MNHNS, CDR2 SASEGT. This CDR3 comprises 12 residues. Between the trimmed V and J ends, which lost 5 bases and 3 bases, there was a span of 5 bases. CDR3 nucleotides: TGTGCCAGCAGTATCTCCAATCAGCCCCAGCATTTT. This gives the protein CASSISNQPQHF.

This clone was detected only a few times. The chain joins TRBV6-5 to TRBJ2-7; a possible D gene is TRBD2 (6 bases). This CDR3 contains 15 residues. V was clipped by 5 bases and J by 5 bases, with 19 bases between them. Germline CDR1 MNHEY, CDR2 SVGAGI. CDR3 DNA sequence: TGTGCCAGCAGTCCAGGGACTTATCAAAGCCACGAGCAGTACTTC. Translation gives CASSPGTYQSHEQYF.

Of note for this clone: One end of the junction does not line up with germline, which may come from a read error. The chain is built from TRBV6-5 and TRBJ2-1; D unresolved. The CDR3 has 13 amino acids. Germline V CDR1 and CDR2: MNHEY, SVGAGI. The CDR3 spells CASSYSDHKEQFF. Written as DNA, the CDR3 is TGTGCCAGCAGTTACTCGGACCACAAGGAGCAGTTCTTC.

The rearrangement uses TRBV11-2 and TRBJ2-1; 12 positions agree with TRBD2. Per germline, CDR1 SGHAT and CDR2 FQNNGV. The CDR3 totals 15 residues. The trim removed 4 bases at V and 9 bases at J, leaving 7 bases unmatched. The CDR3 loop reads CASSSGLAGEGEQFF. The CDR3 bases are TGTGCCAGCAGCTCGGGACTAGCGGGTGAGGGTGAGCAGTTCTTC.

This clone was seen a handful of times. The chain combines TRBV5-1 with TRBJ2-1, with 11 bases identical to TRBD2. V shed 1 base, J shed 0 bases, and the junction held 0 bases outside the gene matches. CDR1 is SGHRS, CDR2 YFSETQ, per germline. The CDR3 is made up of 16 amino acids. The CDR3 reads CASSLLAGGSYNEQFF. CDR3 in DNA: TGCGCCAGCAGCTTGCTAGCGGGAGGCTCCTACAATGAGCAGTTCTTC.

This chain links TRBV7-8 with TRBJ2-1; 11 bases match TRBD2. The CDR3 length is 17 residues. After removal of 5 bases from V and 6 bases from J, the junction contained 12 bases not matched to a gene. Germline values: CDR1 SGHVS, CDR2 FQNEAQ. The CDR3, as DNA: TGTGCCAGCAGCCAAAGGACTAGCGGGCAGAGGGTCAATGAGCAGTTCTTC. Translated: CASSQRTSGQRVNEQFF.

CDR3 sequence (DNA): TGTGCCAGCAGTTTCATCGGGGGCCGTGCGAACACTGAAGCTTTCTTT. This translates into CASSFIGGRANTEAFF. This sequence joins TRBV28 and TRBJ1-1; possibly TRBD1 for D (6 bases). The CDR3 runs to 16 residues. Germline V gene sequence: CDR1 MDHEN, CDR2 SYDVKM. V dropped 3 bases and J dropped 1 base, with 15 bases sitting between them.

The chain is built from TRBV13 and TRBJ2-3; D unresolved. V was cut by 4 bases and J by 0 bases, with 5 bases left in between. The CDR3 has 13 residues. The germline V gene has CDR1 PRHDT and CDR2 FYEKMQ (reference sequence). CDR3 coding DNA: TGTGCCAGCAGCTCGACTAGCACAGATACGCAGTATTTT. Encoded protein: CASSSTSTDTQYF.

The chain links TRBV11-2 to TRBJ2-2; 7 bases map to TRBD2. CDR3 size: 13 residues. Germline V lookup: CDR1 SGHAT, CDR2 FQNNGV. Trimming removed 8 bases from V and 8 bases from J; junction bases left unmatched: 8. This CDR3 is CASAGLKKGELFF. As DNA, the CDR3 is TGTGCCAGCGCGGGACTAAAAAAGGGGGAGCTGTTTTTT.

This clone appeared a few times. This chain uses TRBV5-8 with TRBJ2-1; no clear D gene. This CDR3 has 14 residues. Per the germline V gene, CDR1 is SGHTS and CDR2 is YDEGEE. Trimming took off 0 bases at V and 6 bases at J, with 10 bases between the two ends. This CDR3 is CASSLEASRNEQFF. The DNA of the CDR3 is TGTGCCAGCAGCTTGGAGGCCTCCCGCAATGAGCAGTTCTTC.

The chain employs TRBV5-1 and TRBJ2-1; D remains ambiguous. Germline V gene data show CDR1 as SGHRS and CDR2 as YFSETQ. V lost 0 bases and J 3 bases, leaving 10 bases between the germline ends. This CDR3 has 15 residues. DNA of the CDR3: TGCGCCAGCAGCTTGGCGCCTCGTAGCTACAATGAGCAGTTCTTC. It is translated as CASSLAPRSYNEQFF.

The chain has TRBV7-2 and TRBJ2-6; D ambiguous. CDR3 length equals 16 residues. Deletions cut 3 bases from V and 1 base from J, with 10 bases between. Germline-derived CDR1 and CDR2 are SGHTA and FQGNSA. The CDR3: CASSLGPPSGANVLTF. CDR3 in DNA: TGTGCCAGCAGCTTGGGTCCGCCTTCTGGGGCCAACGTCCTGACTTTC.